Included here is one TCR beta chain sequence, with context. Unmatched junction bases numbered 6, after V lost 6 bases and J lost 5 bases. The germline CDR1 and CDR2 sequences are LNHDA and SQIVND (reference sequence). CDR3 length equals 15 residues. The sample is drawn from a study of blood T cell repertoires in COVID-19. Turning to the study itself: Sources were T cells, B-cell-depleted T cells, or PBMCs; the material itself was cDNA or gDNA.

Authors' methods: Estimation of nucleated cell counts relied on the amplification of reference gene primers. Sequenced by immunoSEQ multiplex PCR; TCRdb stores in-frame clones only, minus some. The DNA was the basis for D and trimming; V, J and clone size are from that table. The repertoire holds about 280,000 clones, with approximately 84% as singletons. The receptor comes from a woman aged 25-40 years who had recovered from COVID-19. The sample taken for sequencing was peripheral blood. V gene TRBV19 combines with J gene TRBJ2-1, with 11 bases aligning to TRBD2. The CDR3 sequence is CASRQLAGVNNEQFF. The CDR3 nucleotides are TGTGCCAGTAGGCAACTAGCGGGAGTCAACAATGAGCAGTTCTTC.